This T cell receptor beta chain was recovered during a study of blood T cell repertoires in COVID-19. Study in general: The analysed material was cDNA or gDNA that came from T cells, B-cell-depleted T cells, or PBMCs.

V was cut by 6 bases and J by 5 bases, with 16 bases left in between. The CDR3 covers 14 residues. Germline CDR1 and CDR2: ENHRY and SYGVKD. In the study's own analysis: Cell counts per sample came from amplifying reference gene primers. Assay used: immunoSEQ multiplex PCR; TCRdb lists only in-frame clones, some missing. Clonal size and the V and J genes are those of that table, whereas D and trimming came from the DNA. The table has 200,000 to 250,000 clones, more than 85% seen once. V usage is TRBV10-3 and J usage is TRBJ1-1, with a weak D call TRBD1 (6 bases). Sequencing was done on a sample of peripheral blood. The clonotype originates from a woman aged 45 to 65 with COVID-19, enrolled during active disease. The CDR3 is CAISHGGAGTEAFF. CDR3 coding DNA: TGTGCCATCAGCCATGGGGGGGCTGGGACTGAAGCTTTCTTT.